A single sample gave rise to the 17 T cell receptor beta chains below, sequenced in a study of blood T cell repertoires in COVID-19. The repertoire was sequenced with immunoSEQ multiplex PCR; TCRdb's copy has only in-frame clones and lacks some. The table shows around 300,000 clones, with around 89% occurring only once. Source material: peripheral blood. Receptors originate from a woman aged 40-49 years with COVID-19, enrolled during active disease.

This sequence joins TRBV27 and TRBJ1-1; tentative D call: TRBD1 (5 bases). Germline lookup yields CDR1 MNHEY and CDR2 SMNVEV (reference sequence). The CDR3 contains 14 residues. V lost 0 bases and J 5 bases, leaving 10 bases between the germline ends. Written as DNA, the CDR3 is TGTGCCAGCAGTTTATCAGGGGTTGGGACTGAAGCTTTCTTT. Protein: CASSLSGVGTEAFF.

The V gene is TRBV27, the J gene TRBJ1-2; 7 bases match TRBD1. This CDR3 contains 16 residues. Germline values: CDR1 MNHEY, CDR2 SMNVEV (reference sequence). V lost 6 bases and J lost 4; bases outside the gene matches: 14. The CDR3 loop is CASSIQGGKWGYGYTF. In nucleotides, the CDR3 is TGTGCCAGCAGCATTCAGGGGGGAAAATGGGGCTATGGCTACACCTTC.

For this clone: Other DNA sequences from this sample encode an identical CDR3 as well. This chain connects TRBV5-1 to TRBJ1-1, with TRBD1 as a possible D gene (6 bases). The CDR3 has 12 residues. Germline CDR1 reads SGHRS; CDR2 reads YFSETQ. V was cut by 3 bases and J by 6 bases, with 9 bases left in between. CDR3 sequence (DNA): TGCGCCAGCAGCTCTACAGGGCCTGAAGCTTTCTTT. Protein sequence: CASSSTGPEAFF.

The rearrangement joins TRBV18 to TRBJ1-2; D remains unclear. Trimming stripped 6 bases from V and 4 bases from J, with 6 bases between. The CDR3 extends over 11 amino acids. CDR1 and CDR2 (germline): KGHSH, LQKENI. In DNA form, the CDR3 reads TGTGCCAGCTCTTCTACCTATGGCTACACCTTC. Protein product: CASSSTYGYTF. Variable domain in full (rest from reference TRBV18 and TRBJ1-2): NAGVMQNPRHLVRRRGQEARLRCSPMKGHSHVYWYRQLPEEGLKFMVYLQKENIIDESGMPKERFSAEFPKEGPSILRIQQVVRGDSAAYFCASSSTYGYTFGSGTRLTVV.

The chain employs TRBV19 and TRBJ1-2, with 11 positions matching TRBD1. CDR1 LNHDA and CDR2 SQIVND come from the germline V gene (reference sequence). With V trimmed by 6 bases and J by 4 bases, 7 bases remained unmatched. This CDR3 contains 15 residues. The CDR3 DNA sequence: TGTGCCAGTAGCGATCCGGGACAGGGGGTCTATGGCTACACCTTC. It translates to CASSDPGQGVYGYTF. Drawing the rest from reference TRBV19 and TRBJ1-2, the complete variable domain is DGGITQSPKYLFRKEGQNVTLSCEQNLNHDAMYWYRQDPGQGLRLIYYSQIVNDFQKGDIAEGYSVSREKKESFPLTVTSAQKNPTAFYLCASSDPGQGVYGYTFGSGTRLTVV.

The chain carries TRBV20-1 and TRBJ2-5, with 8 bases identical to TRBD2. With V trimmed by 3 bases and J by 9 bases, 3 bases remained unmatched. The CDR3 has 11 residues. Looked up from germline, CDR1 is DFQATT and CDR2 is SNEGSKA (reference sequence). CDR3 residues: CSASGRGSQYF. CDR3 nucleotide sequence: TGCAGTGCTAGCGGGAGGGGATCCCAGTACTTC.

This clone appeared a single time. The genes are TRBV6-5 and TRBJ1-2; 8 bases match TRBD1. In germline, CDR1 is MNHEY, CDR2 SVGAGI. The J segment lost 10 bases and the V segment lost 6 bases, leaving 16 bases of the junction unmatched. The CDR3 is 15 amino acids. CDR3 coding DNA: TGTGCCAGCAGCCGGAGGGCAGGGGGCTACGGGAACTACACCTTC. It yields the protein CASSRRAGGYGNYTF.

This clone was observed a single time. This chain uses TRBV6-5 with TRBJ2-1, with 7 bases that match TRBD2. Trimming at V came to 5 bases and at J to 2 bases, leaving 6 bases not matched to a gene. This CDR3 is built from 15 residues. Germline lookup yields CDR1 MNHEY and CDR2 SVGAGI. CDR3 region: CASSIATSAYNEQFF. CDR3 bases: TGTGCCAGCAGTATAGCCACTAGCGCCTACAATGAGCAGTTCTTC.

V is TRBV27 and J is TRBJ1-2; 7 bases match TRBD1. V shed 6 bases and J 6 bases; nucleotides not matched to a gene: 10. CDR3 size: 14 residues. Germline CDR1 and CDR2: MNHEY and SMNVEV (reference sequence). For the CDR3, the DNA is TGTGCCAGCAGCCGACAGGGAGGAATGGATGGCTACACCTTC. Amino acid sequence: CASSRQGGMDGYTF.

The rearrangement joins TRBV28 to TRBJ1-4, with D hard to call. The germline V and J ends were trimmed by 6 bases and 0 bases, with 17 bases remaining between them. Germline values: CDR1 MDHEN, CDR2 SYDVKM. The CDR3 is 17 amino acids. DNA of the CDR3: TGTGCCAGCAGCCTCTTTAGTGAACCTGCAACTAATGAAAAACTGTTTTTT. Translating it yields CASSLFSEPATNEKLFF.

The rearrangement uses TRBV19 and TRBJ2-3; 7 bases are shared with TRBD2. CDR3 length equals 17 residues. CDR1 and CDR2 (germline): LNHDA, SQIVND (reference sequence). The V segment lost 0 bases and the J segment 0 bases; nucleotides outside the gene matches: 6. The CDR3 sequence is CASSIESGLGSTDTQYF. The CDR3 nucleotides are TGTGCCAGTAGTATAGAGTCCGGACTAGGCAGCACAGATACGCAGTATTTT.

This clone was seen once. V gene TRBV5-1 combines with J gene TRBJ2-1, with TRBD1 identical over 9 bases. This CDR3 has 14 amino acids. CDR1 is SGHRS, CDR2 YFSETQ, per germline. The V gene end was trimmed by 5 bases and the J gene end by 5 bases; junction bases not matched to a gene: 5. The CDR3 nucleotides read TGCGCCAGCAGGCCCGGGACAGGGAACAATGAGCAGTTCTTC. Amino acid sequence: CASRPGTGNNEQFF.

This clone is a singleton in its sample. The rearrangement uses TRBV28 and TRBJ1-4; D call uncertain. Deletions cut 5 bases from V and 0 bases from J, with 13 bases between. Germline V gene data show CDR1 as MDHEN and CDR2 as SYDVKM. This CDR3 region has 16 residues. CDR3 bases: TGTGCCAGCAGTCCGACCGGGAAACCAACTAATGAAAAACTGTTTTTT. As protein: CASSPTGKPTNEKLFF.

The rearrangement links TRBV7-3 to TRBJ2-3, with 14 positions matching TRBD2. V was pared by 1 base and J by 3 bases, with 3 bases of the junction left unmatched. The CDR3 spans 17 residues. Germline assignment: CDR1 SGHTA and CDR2 FQGTGA. Here the CDR3 reads CASSLIGTSGGTDTQYF. The CDR3 region has the DNA TGTGCCAGCAGCTTAATAGGGACTAGCGGGGGTACAGATACGCAGTATTTT. Supplemented by reference TRBV7-3 and TRBJ2-3, the full variable domain reads GAGVSQTPSNKVTEKGKYVELRCDPISGHTALYWYRQSLGQGPEFLIYFQGTGAADDSGLPNDRFFAVRPEGSVSTLKIQRTERGDSAVYLCASSLIGTSGGTDTQYFGPGTRLTVL.

The chain is built from TRBV9 and TRBJ2-3; the D gene is possibly TRBD2 (5 bases). In germline, CDR1 is SGDLS, CDR2 YYNGEE. The CDR3 contains 14 residues. Trimming left V 0 bases short and J 3 bases short, with 8 bases between. CDR3 region: CASSVASLTDTQYF. CDR3 DNA sequence: TGTGCCAGCAGCGTAGCTAGCCTTACAGATACGCAGTATTTT.

The CDR3 reads CASSLAESGQNTGELFF. The CDR3 nucleotides read TGTGCCAGCAGCTTGGCGGAGTCGGGACAAAACACCGGGGAGCTGTTTTTT. V usage is TRBV5-6 and J usage is TRBJ2-2; TRBD1 is a possible D gene (6 bases). Trimming took off 0 bases at V and 2 bases at J, with 14 bases between the two ends. Per the germline V gene, CDR1 is SGHDT and CDR2 is YYEEEE. This CDR3 is built from 17 residues.

This rearrangement joins TRBV28 to TRBJ2-7; TRBD1 aligns across 9 bases. V was clipped by 3 bases and J by 12 bases; unmatched bases: 21. CDR1 and CDR2 from the germline V gene are MDHEN and SYDVKM. The CDR3 spans 17 residues. The CDR3 DNA sequence: TGTGCCAGCAGTTTTGTGGGCTCGCGGACAGGGGACGTAAGGTGGTACTTC. As protein: CASSFVGSRTGDVRWYF. The complete variable domain, with remaining parts taken from reference TRBV28 and TRBJ2-7, reads DVKVTQSSRYLVKRTGEKVFLECVQDMDHENMFWYRQDPGLGLRLIYFSYDVKMKEKGDIPEGYSVSREKKERFSLILESASTNQTSMYLCASSFVGSRTGDVRWYFGPGTRLTVT.